This T cell receptor (beta chain) was captured in a study of Ad26.COV2.S vaccination and SARS-CoV-2 variants. About this clone itself: As yet, its antigen is unknown.

Germline V gene data show CDR1 as WNHNN and CDR2 as SYGVQD (reference sequence). This CDR3 spans 14 amino acids. Trimming cost V 4 bases and J 10 bases; bases outside gene matches: 9. Treatment of the sample: roughly 19 received Ad26.COV2.S at low or high dose, single or two shots; roughly five received placebo; per-sample allocation not given. At day 63 after the first vaccine or placebo injection, samples were drawn. Overall study results and limits: Spike-specific TCR breadth was greater in vaccine than placebo recipients.

Measured with immunoSEQ multiplex PCR; TCRdb has only the in-frame clones, and not every one. The table shows around 300,000 clones, with 90% occurring only once. The sample in question was peripheral blood, obtained in a trial of Ad26.COV2.S vaccine versus placebo. V usage is TRBV10-1 and J usage is TRBJ1-1; 10 positions agree with TRBD1. The origin of this receptor is a person between 18 and 65 years old who received the Ad26.COV2.S COVID-19 vaccine or a placebo. The CDR3 protein is CASSGGTGELGAFF. The CDR3 nucleotides read TGCGCCAGCAGTGGCGGGACAGGGGAGCTAGGAGCTTTCTTT.